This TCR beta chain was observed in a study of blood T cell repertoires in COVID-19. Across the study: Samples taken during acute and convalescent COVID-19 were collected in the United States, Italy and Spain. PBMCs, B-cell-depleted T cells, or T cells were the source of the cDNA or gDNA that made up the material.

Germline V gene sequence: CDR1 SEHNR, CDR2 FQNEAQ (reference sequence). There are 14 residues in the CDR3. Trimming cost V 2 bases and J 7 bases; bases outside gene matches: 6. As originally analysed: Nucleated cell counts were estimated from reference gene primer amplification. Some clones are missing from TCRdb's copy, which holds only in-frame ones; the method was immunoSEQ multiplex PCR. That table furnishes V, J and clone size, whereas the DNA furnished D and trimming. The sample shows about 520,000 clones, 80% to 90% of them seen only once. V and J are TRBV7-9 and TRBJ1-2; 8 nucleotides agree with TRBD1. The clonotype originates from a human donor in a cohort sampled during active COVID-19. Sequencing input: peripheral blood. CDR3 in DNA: TGTGCCAGCAGCTTAAACGGACAGGGTGGTGGCTACACCTTC. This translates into CASSLNGQGGGYTF.